The 3 T cell receptor beta chains reported below all come from one sample, sequenced in a study of vaccination effects on CD4 cells after COVID-19. Assay: immunoSEQ multiplex PCR; the TCRdb copy retains only in-frame clones and omits some. The repertoire holds nearly 45,000 clones, approximately 77% seen once, with under 30% in the top ten. In the ViraFEST assay, antigen-specific CD4+ clonotypes were identified by expansion after peptide-pool stimulation. After around nine days in culture, the CD4+ T cells were isolated. This individual tested PCR-positive for SARS-CoV-2 infection between March and December 2020. These receptors' antigens are unknown. Material: CD4+ T cells from PBMCs cultured with a peptide pool, obtained before COVID-19 vaccination. Every receptor here comes from a human donor who had a prior SARS-CoV-2 infection.

This clone has only a few counts. The genes are TRBV6-6 and TRBJ2-2; no reliable D call. From germline, CDR1 is MNHNY and CDR2 SVGAGI (reference sequence). The CDR3 is made up of 12 amino acids. V was trimmed by 6 bases and J by 6 bases, leaving 8 bases between them. The DNA of the CDR3 is TGTGCCAGCAGCCACGACTCCGGGGAGCTGTTTTTT. Protein product: CASSHDSGELFF.

V usage is TRBV6-4 and J usage is TRBJ2-5; no firm D call. CDR1 MRHNA and CDR2 SNTAGT come from the germline V gene. Trimming shortened V by 0 bases and J by 5 bases, and 7 bases separated the two germline ends. The CDR3 is 13 residues long. As DNA, the CDR3 is TGTGCCAGCAGTGACTCGCCCGGCGAGACCCAGTACTTC. Amino acid sequence: CASSDSPGETQYF.

The DNA of the CDR3 is TGCGCCAGCAGACCCCAAGGACAGGAGAGTTTAGCCAAAAACATTCAGTACTTC. Its protein is CASRPQGQESLAKNIQYF. This rearrangement joins TRBV4-1 to TRBJ2-4, with 7 bases fitting TRBD1. Germline values: CDR1 MGHRA, CDR2 YSYEKL. The CDR3 length is 18 residues. The trim removed 6 bases at V and 0 bases at J, leaving 14 bases unmatched.